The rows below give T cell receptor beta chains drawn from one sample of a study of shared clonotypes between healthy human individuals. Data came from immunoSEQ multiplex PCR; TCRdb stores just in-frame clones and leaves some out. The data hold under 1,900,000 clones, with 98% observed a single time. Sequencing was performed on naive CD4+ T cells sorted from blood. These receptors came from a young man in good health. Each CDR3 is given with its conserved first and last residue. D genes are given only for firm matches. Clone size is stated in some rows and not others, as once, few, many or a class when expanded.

TGTGCCAGCAGTGAAACGGTATGGCCATTTTTCTACGAGCAGTACTTC	CASSETVWPFFYEQYF	NA	TRBV6-1	TRBJ2-7	once
TGCGCCAGCAGCTTGGAAGGAATCTCCCGGTCCTACAATGAGCAGTTCTTC	CASSLEGISRSYNEQFF	NA	TRBV5-1	TRBJ2-1	NA
TGTGCCAGCAGGGCTACCAGTCCCGGTGAGCAGTACTTC	CASRATSPGEQYF	NA	TRBV6-1	TRBJ2-7	once
TGCGCCAGCAGCTCCCTAGGGGGGTTTTACAATGAGCAGTTCTTC	CASSSLGGFYNEQFF	NA	TRBV5-1	TRBJ2-1	NA
TGCGCCAGCAGTAAGGCGGGAGTAACCTACGAGCAGTACTTC	CASSKAGVTYEQYF	TRBD2	TRBV5-1	TRBJ2-7	NA
TGTGCCAGCAGTGAATTTGGGACAGGGAGGGTCGAGCAGTACTTC	CASSEFGTGRVEQYF	TRBD1	TRBV25-1	TRBJ2-7	NA
TGTGCCAGCAGTGTCCAGGGGATGAATGAGCAGTTCTTC	CASSVQGMNEQFF	NA	TRBV2	TRBJ2-1	NA
TGTGCCAGCAGTATCCCGTCGAGGACAGATACGCAGTATTTT	CASSIPSRTDTQYF	NA	TRBV28	TRBJ2-3	NA
TGTGCCAGTAGTACGTTACAGGGGAACTATGGCTACACCTTC	CASSTLQGNYGYTF	TRBD1	TRBV19	TRBJ1-2	NA
TGTGCCAGCAGCTTCAATACCTACGAGCAGTACTTC	CASSFNTYEQYF	NA	TRBV11-2	TRBJ2-7	NA
TGTGCCAGCAGCCAATATAGGACAGGGGGGCAAGAGACCCAGTACTTC	CASSQYRTGGQETQYF	TRBD1	TRBV14	TRBJ2-5	once
TGTGCCCTGGGCGGGAGGGGAGAGACCCAGTACTTC	CALGGRGETQYF	TRBD2	TRBV28	TRBJ2-5	NA
TGTGCCAGCAGTTCCGGGACAGGCTTCAATCAGCCCCAGCATTTT	CASSSGTGFNQPQHF	TRBD1	TRBV6-1	TRBJ1-5	NA
TGTGCCAGTAATCGAAACCGGGACAGGGGCTACGTCGGGGCCAACGTCCTGACTTTC	CASNRNRDRGYVGANVLTF	TRBD1	TRBV19	TRBJ2-6	NA
TGTGCCAGCAGTTTACTCGGTGCGGGAGGGGCTGAGCAGTTCTTC	CASSLLGAGGAEQFF	TRBD2	TRBV28	TRBJ2-1	NA
TGTGCCAGCAGTCAAGGACGGTATGAGCAGTTCTTC	CASSQGRYEQFF	NA	TRBV6-1	TRBJ2-1	once
TGCGCCAGCAGCTACTCCGGGACAGGGGGTGAGACCCAGTACTTC	CASSYSGTGGETQYF	TRBD1	TRBV5-1	TRBJ2-5	NA
TGTGCCAGCAGCTCGGGACCTACGGAGCTGTTTTTT	CASSSGPTELFF	NA	TRBV7-2	TRBJ2-2	NA
TGTGCCACCAGCAGAGATCCCACAGCGTTCTCTGGAAACACCATATATTTT	CATSRDPTAFSGNTIYF	NA	TRBV15	TRBJ1-3	NA
TGTGCCAGCAGTGAAGTTTTGGGGCAGAAAGAGACCCAGTACTTC	CASSEVLGQKETQYF	NA	TRBV25-1	TRBJ2-5	NA
TGTGCCAGCAGTGAAGTCAACGGGGGCGAGCAGTACTTC	CASSEVNGGEQYF	NA	TRBV6-1	TRBJ2-7	NA
TGTGCCAGCAGCTTGGTACGTTACACAGATACGCAGTATTTT	CASSLVRYTDTQYF	NA	TRBV5-5	TRBJ2-3	NA
TGTGCCAGCAGTAAACTACCGAGCTCCTACAATGAGCAGTTCTTC	CASSKLPSSYNEQFF	NA	TRBV6-6	TRBJ2-1	NA
TGTGCCAGCAGCTTAGGATCAGGTCCCTACGAGCAGTACTTC	CASSLGSGPYEQYF	NA	TRBV11-2	TRBJ2-7	NA
TGTGCCAGCAGCGAGACTAGCGGGCTTTCCTACGAGCAGTACTTC	CASSETSGLSYEQYF	TRBD2	TRBV7-2	TRBJ2-7	once
TGTGCCAGCAGTAACCGGGCCACGAGCAATCAGCCCCAGCATTTT	CASSNRATSNQPQHF	NA	TRBV6-6	TRBJ1-5	NA
TGTGCCAGCAGCGTAGTGGGGCGGTTCGATGAGCAGTTCTTC	CASSVVGRFDEQFF	NA	TRBV9	TRBJ2-1	NA
TGTGCCAGCGGGGTTAGTAGCACTGAAGCTTTCTTT	CASGVSSTEAFF	NA	TRBV18	TRBJ1-1	NA
TGTGCCAGCAGCGTAGTCAGAGACCGGGCCGCCGGCCATACGCAGTATTTT	CASSVVRDRAAGHTQYF	NA	TRBV9	TRBJ2-3	NA
TGTGCCAGCAGCCGTTACTCCGAGTACGAGCAGTACTTC	CASSRYSEYEQYF	NA	TRBV11-2	TRBJ2-7	NA
TGTGCCAGCAGTTCGGGACAGGGATATGCAAAACTGTTTTTT	CASSSGQGYAKLFF	TRBD1	TRBV28	TRBJ1-4	once
TGTGCCAGCAGTCCCGACCGGGTCCCGAACACTGAAGCTTTCTTT	CASSPDRVPNTEAFF	NA	TRBV27	TRBJ1-1	NA
TGCGCCAGCGACGATGGGGGGGTAGGCAATCAGCCCCAGCATTTT	CASDDGGVGNQPQHF	NA	TRBV5-1	TRBJ1-5	NA